This TCR beta chain originates from a study of shared clonotypes between healthy human individuals. Trimming cost V 2 bases and J 8 bases; bases outside gene matches: 6. The CDR3 is made up of 16 amino acids. Germline V lookup: CDR1 SGHAT, CDR2 FQDESV (reference sequence). General study points: The four-donor shared clonotypes exceeded non-shared clonotypes in generation probability, with non-shared ones scoring lower.

A word on this clone: The antigen remains unidentified.

Assay runs were performed at deep level. Under the authors' procedure: There were no quality scores in the junction-only immunoSEQ sequences, so filtering differed. The table came from immunoSEQ multiplex PCR; TCRdb's copy has only in-frame clones and leaves some out. The DNA was the basis for D and trimming; V, J and clone size are from that table. The sample lists approximately 530,000 clones, 95% to 97% occurring once. From CD4+ cells came CD45RA+ naive and CD45RA-negative memory subsets. The receptor's source is a woman in her twenties or thirties in good health. This chain connects TRBV11-1 to TRBJ2-2; 12 bases are shared with TRBD2. The sample taken for sequencing was naive CD4+ T cells sorted from blood. Described subset: CD45RA+ positively selected. Written as DNA, the CDR3 is TGTGCCAGCAGCTTAAAACTAGCGGGAGGAACAGGGGAGCTGTTTTTT. This sequence encodes CASSLKLAGGTGELFF.